This T cell receptor (beta chain) stems from a study of control samples from healthy donors and cancer patients. The CDR3 covers 16 residues. V was shortened by 0 bases and J by 7 bases, with 16 bases between the two germline ends. Germline values: CDR1 ENHRY, CDR2 SYGVKD. Sequencing was performed with immunoSEQ multiplex PCR; in TCRdb, only in-frame clones are kept and a portion is missing. Of 200,000 to 250,000 clones detected, about 94% appear once; the ten largest clones hold about 1.6%. The source of this sequence is a man aged 50 to 59 in good health. The chain is built from TRBV10-3 and TRBJ2-4; D might be TRBD1 (6 bases). Sequenced material: blood. The chain's CDR3 is CAISESGQAQGNIQYF. The CDR3 coding sequence is TGTGCCATCAGTGAGTCGGGCCAGGCCCAGGGGAACATTCAGTACTTC.